The 19 T cell receptor beta chains below were found in one sample sequenced in a study of blood T cell repertoires in COVID-19. The table came from immunoSEQ multiplex PCR; TCRdb's copy has only in-frame clones and leaves some out. The data hold over 150,000 clones, with approximately 79% observed a single time. Sequencing was performed on PBMCs or T cells enriched from blood (not recorded which). Source of these receptors: a woman between 65 and 79 years old in a cohort exposed to, infected with or recovered from COVID-19 (not recorded which).

The chain combines TRBV15 with TRBJ1-2; D may be TRBD1 (5 bases). The CDR3 extends over 11 amino acids. CDR1 and CDR2 from the germline V gene are LNHNV and YYDKDF (reference sequence). With 9 bases removed from V and 4 bases from J, the gap between germline ends came to 9 bases. CDR3 sequence (DNA): TGTGCCACGGGGGGAGTCTATGGCTACACCTTC. Protein product: CATGGVYGYTF.

The rearrangement links TRBV14 to TRBJ2-7; 11 bases are a match to TRBD2. Looked up from germline, CDR1 is SGHDN and CDR2 is FVKESK. The CDR3 has 15 residues. V lost 2 bases to trimming and J lost 5 bases; unmatched junction nucleotides: 5. The DNA for the CDR3 is TGTGCCAGCAGCCAACTAGCGGGAGGTACCCACGAGCAGTACTTC. Encoded protein: CASSQLAGGTHEQYF.

This chain connects TRBV6-2 or TRBV6-3 to TRBJ2-7; TRBD1 matches at 11 bases. Germline CDR1 MNHEY, CDR2 SVGEGT. The ends lost 0 bases at V and 2 bases at J; junction bases unmatched: 9. The CDR3 length is 18 residues. The CDR3 region has the DNA TGTGCCAGCAGTTACTCGACTCGGGACAGGGGGGCGACCTACGAGCAGTACTTC. Translating it yields CASSYSTRDRGATYEQYF.

This sequence joins TRBV13 and TRBJ2-3, with TRBD2 as a possible D gene (6 bases). This CDR3 region has 16 residues. Germline CDR1 reads PRHDT; CDR2 reads FYEKMQ (reference sequence). The V end was cut by 4 bases, the J end by 1 base, with 15 bases between. The CDR3 reads CASSSRLVAGTDTQYF. The CDR3 nucleotides are TGTGCCAGCAGCTCTCGACTAGTGGCGGGCACAGATACGCAGTATTTT.

The rearrangement links TRBV18 to TRBJ2-3; the D gene is possibly TRBD1 (5 bases). Germline CDR1 reads KGHSH; CDR2 reads LQKENI. CDR3 length: 19 residues. V gave up 1 base and J gave up 1 base, with 21 bases separating them. The CDR3 nucleotides read TGTGCCAGCTCACCACAAACTCCCCAGTTCGACAGAGGCACAGATACGCAGTATTTT. Protein sequence: CASSPQTPQFDRGTDTQYF.

This clone was observed a few times. This chain uses TRBV5-1 with TRBJ1-4; 9 bases map to TRBD1. Looked up from germline, CDR1 is SGHRS and CDR2 is YFSETQ. J gave up 7 bases and V 1 base, and 5 bases lay outside the gene matches. CDR3 length equals 15 residues. The CDR3 nucleotides read TGCGCCAGCAGCTTGACCGGGACAGGGAGTGAAAAACTGTTTTTT. It yields the protein CASSLTGTGSEKLFF.

This sequence joins TRBV21-1 and TRBJ1-2. TRBV21-1 represents a pseudogene. CDR3 size: 16 residues. The DNA of the CDR3 is TGTGCCAGCAGCATCCAGACTTCGGGATATGGATATGGCTACACCTTC. It specifies CASSIQTSGYGYGYTF.

The chain links TRBV3-1 (or the pseudogene TRBV3-2) to TRBJ2-7; 10 nucleotides line up with TRBD2. V trimming: 1 base; J trimming: 4 bases; junction bases outside the gene matches: 1. The length of the CDR3 is 14 residues. Germline CDR1 reads LGHDT; CDR2 reads YNNKEL (reference sequence). The DNA for the CDR3 is TGTGCCAGCAGCCAAGCTAGCGGGAGTTACGAGCAGTACTTC. This gives the protein CASSQASGSYEQYF.

This chain connects TRBV15 to TRBJ1-5; 7 positions agree with TRBD1. The CDR3 contains 15 residues. The V and J ends lost 0 bases and 4 bases, in that order; junction bases with no gene match: 3. In germline, CDR1 is LNHNV, CDR2 YYDKDF (reference sequence). CDR3 sequence: CATSREGGANQPQHF. Written as DNA, the CDR3 is TGTGCCACCAGCAGAGAAGGGGGCGCGAATCAGCCCCAGCATTTT.

The chain recombines TRBV19 with TRBJ2-7, with TRBD2 identical over 10 bases. This CDR3 contains 16 residues. Germline V lookup: CDR1 LNHDA, CDR2 SQIVND (reference sequence). V shed 10 bases and J 4 bases; nucleotides not matched to a gene: 16. The chain's CDR3 is CATARTASGSGYEQYF. CDR3 in DNA: TGTGCCACCGCCAGAACGGCTAGCGGGAGTGGTTACGAGCAGTACTTC.

This clone was seen only once. The rearrangement uses TRBV6-5 and TRBJ2-7; 9 bases fit TRBD2. Trimming cost V 2 bases and J 3 bases; bases outside gene matches: 8. Germline V gives CDR1 MNHEY, CDR2 SVGAGI. The CDR3 covers 16 residues. This chain's CDR3 is CASSYRGSGSVYEQYF. DNA of the CDR3: TGTGCCAGCAGTTACCGTGGTAGCGGGAGTGTCTACGAGCAGTACTTC.

The V and J genes are TRBV24-1 and TRBJ2-1; TRBD1 matches 9 bases. After removal of 3 bases from V and 6 bases from J, the junction contained 5 bases not matched to a gene. The CDR3 loop spans 15 amino acids. CDR1 and CDR2 (germline): KGHDR, SFDVKD. Written as DNA, the CDR3 is TGTGCCACCAGTGATCCCGGGACAGGGATCAATGAGCAGTTCTTC. This gives the protein CATSDPGTGINEQFF.

The chain recombines TRBV6-2 or TRBV6-3 with TRBJ2-5, with a possible D match to TRBD2 (5 bases). The CDR3 runs 15 residues. V was pared by 2 bases and J by 2 bases, with 12 bases between. The germline gives CDR1 MNHEY, CDR2 SVGEGT. This chain's CDR3 is CASSYDSSGQETQYF. The CDR3 nucleotides are TGTGCCAGCAGTTACGACTCTTCGGGACAAGAGACCCAGTACTTC.

The rearrangement joins TRBV28 to TRBJ2-7; D is perhaps TRBD1 (6 bases). This CDR3 region has 14 residues. Deletions cut 3 bases from V and 12 bases from J, with 21 bases between. From germline, CDR1 is MDHEN and CDR2 SYDVKM. DNA for the CDR3: TGTGCCAGCAGTTTGGCCCCTTACAGGGCCCCACTGTACTTC. Protein product: CASSLAPYRAPLYF. The whole variable domain, remainder taken from reference TRBV28 and TRBJ2-7, is DVKVTQSSRYLVKRTGEKVFLECVQDMDHENMFWYRQDPGLGLRLIYFSYDVKMKEKGDIPEGYSVSREKKERFSLILESASTNQTSMYLCASSLAPYRAPLYFGPGTRLTVT.

This clone occurred a few times. The genes are TRBV7-3 and TRBJ2-2; D not resolved. This CDR3 is built from 16 residues. Trimming removed 5 bases at V and 0 bases at J, with 13 bases between. Germline V gene lookup returns CDR1 SGHTA and CDR2 FQGTGA. The CDR3: CASSPRRFANTGELFF. The CDR3 region has the DNA TGTGCCAGCAGCCCTAGGCGGTTTGCGAACACCGGGGAGCTGTTTTTT.

This clone was observed many times. The chain recombines TRBV7-2 with TRBJ1-6; D is ambiguous. The germline V gene encodes CDR1 SGHTA and CDR2 FQGNSA. Trimming pared 6 bases from V and 9 bases from J, leaving 15 bases between. The CDR3 totals 14 residues. CDR3 nucleotides: TGTGCCAGCAGTGGCTCTGGAGTTGGTTCACCCCTCCACTTT. Translating gives CASSGSGVGSPLHF.

This chain links TRBV9 with TRBJ2-5; D is possibly TRBD2 (5 bases). The CDR3 runs to 15 residues. The V and J ends lost 0 bases and 3 bases respectively, with 12 bases between them. Per germline, CDR1 SGDLS and CDR2 YYNGEE. The CDR3 loop is CASSVAPRAEETQYF. CDR3 bases: TGTGCCAGCAGCGTAGCCCCGCGGGCTGAAGAGACCCAGTACTTC.

This clone has a handful of counts. This chain uses TRBV9 with TRBJ2-2; D perhaps matches TRBD1 (5 bases). Between the trimmed V and J ends, which lost 3 bases and 1 base, there was a span of 7 bases. Germline CDR1 SGDLS, CDR2 YYNGEE. The CDR3 spans 14 residues. The CDR3 region is CASSGRGNTGELFF. CDR3 nucleotides: TGTGCCAGCAGCGGAAGGGGGAACACCGGGGAGCTGTTTTTT.

This clone has only a few counts. The chain is built from TRBV30 and TRBJ1-1; 7 positions match TRBD1. Germline V gene lookup returns CDR1 GTSNPN and CDR2 SVGIG (reference sequence). This CDR3 spans 13 amino acids. J gave up 10 bases and V 0 bases, and 8 bases lay outside the gene matches. The CDR3 DNA is TGTGCCTGGAGTGTACAGGGGAGCAGAAGAGCTTTCTTT. Encoded protein: CAWSVQGSRRAFF. The variable domain in full, with the rest retrieved from reference TRBV30 and TRBJ1-1, is SQTIHQWPATLVQPVGSPLSLECTVEGTSNPNLYWYRQAAGRGLQLLFYSVGIGQISSEVPQNLSASRPQDRQFILSSKKLLLSDSGFYLCAWSVQGSRRAFFGQGTRLTVV.